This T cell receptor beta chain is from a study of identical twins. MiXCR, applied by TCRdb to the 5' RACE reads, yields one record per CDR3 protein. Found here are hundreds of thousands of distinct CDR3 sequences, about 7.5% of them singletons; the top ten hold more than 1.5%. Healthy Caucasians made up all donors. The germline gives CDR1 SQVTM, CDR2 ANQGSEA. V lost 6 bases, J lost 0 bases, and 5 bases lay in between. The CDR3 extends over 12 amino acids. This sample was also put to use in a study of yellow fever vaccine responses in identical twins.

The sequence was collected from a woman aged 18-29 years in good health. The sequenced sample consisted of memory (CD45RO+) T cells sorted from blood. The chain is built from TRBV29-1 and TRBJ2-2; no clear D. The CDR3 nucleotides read TGCAGCGTGTTGGCGAACACCGGGGAGCTGTTTTTT. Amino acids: CSVLANTGELFF.